This TCR beta chain was observed in a study of shared clonotypes between healthy human individuals. Study-wide context: Researchers assigned three CD4 naive, three CD4 memory, two CD8 naive and one CD8 memory plate to each donor. Study-level points and caveats: Non-shared clonotypes displayed generation probabilities falling below those of clonotypes present in all four donors.

Regarding this clone: The antigen is undetermined.

This CDR3 has 15 amino acids. Germline V gene sequence: CDR1 MNHNY, CDR2 SVGAGI (reference sequence). V dropped 6 bases and J dropped 0 bases, with 12 bases sitting between them. TCRdb's copy holds only in-frame clones and misses some; the assay was immunoSEQ multiplex PCR. Of around 2.5 million clones in the sample, 93% were seen once. The sequence was obtained from a man in his late teens or twenties in good health. Some clones in this sample may be carry-over from other donors' samples. This chain uses TRBV6-6 with TRBJ1-3; the D gene is possibly TRBD1 (6 bases). Sequenced material: naive CD4+ T cells from PBMCs. Subset denoted: CD45RA+ positively selected. The CDR3 bases are TGTGCCAGCAGCCCCCCAGGGGACTCTGGAAACACCATATATTTT. As protein: CASSPPGDSGNTIYF.